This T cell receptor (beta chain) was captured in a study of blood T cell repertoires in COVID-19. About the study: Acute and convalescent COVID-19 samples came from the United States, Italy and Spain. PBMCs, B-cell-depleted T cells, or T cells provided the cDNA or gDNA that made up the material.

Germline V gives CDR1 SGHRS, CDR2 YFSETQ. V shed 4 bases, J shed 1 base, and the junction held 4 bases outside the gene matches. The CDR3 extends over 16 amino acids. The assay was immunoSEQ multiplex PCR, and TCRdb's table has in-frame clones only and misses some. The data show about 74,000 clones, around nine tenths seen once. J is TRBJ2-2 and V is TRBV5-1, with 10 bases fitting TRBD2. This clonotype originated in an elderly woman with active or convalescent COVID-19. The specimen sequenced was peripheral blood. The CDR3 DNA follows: TGCGCCAGCAGCCCTAGCGGGGGCTTGAACACCGGGGAGCTGTTTTTT. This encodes CASSPSGGLNTGELFF.